One TCR beta chain is described in this entry. These data are taken from a study of shared clonotypes between healthy human individuals. Between the trimmed V and J ends, which lost 7 bases and 8 bases, there was a span of 12 bases. Germline lookup yields CDR1 MDHEN and CDR2 SYDVKM. CDR3 size: 13 residues. Produced via immunoSEQ multiplex PCR; TCRdb's table is partial and in-frame only. In the table there are hundreds of thousands of clones, less than 98% of which are singletons. Sequencing used naive CD4+ T cells sorted from blood. As to subset: CD45RA+ positively selected. This sequence was found in a woman aged 25 to 39 in good health. This chain uses TRBV28 with TRBJ1-6; D gene unclear. CDR3 DNA: TGTGCCAGCATGACCAACTCCTATTCACCCCTCCACTTT. Residues: CASMTNSYSPLHF.